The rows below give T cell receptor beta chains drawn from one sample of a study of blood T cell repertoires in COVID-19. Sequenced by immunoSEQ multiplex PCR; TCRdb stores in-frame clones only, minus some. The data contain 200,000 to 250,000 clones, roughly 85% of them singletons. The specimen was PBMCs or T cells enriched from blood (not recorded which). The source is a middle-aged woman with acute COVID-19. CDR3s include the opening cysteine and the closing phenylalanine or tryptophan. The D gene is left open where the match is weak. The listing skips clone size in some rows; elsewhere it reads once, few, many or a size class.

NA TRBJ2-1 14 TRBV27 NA TGTGCCAGCTCTGGGGGAGGCTCCTACAATGAGCAGTTCTTC CASSGGGSYNEQFF
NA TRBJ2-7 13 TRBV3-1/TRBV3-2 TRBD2 TGTGCCAGCAGTCAGACTAGCGGAACGCCTAGATACTTC CASSQTSGTPRYF
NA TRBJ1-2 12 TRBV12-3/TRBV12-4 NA TGTGCCCTCGCCACAGGTCCGGGCGGCTACACCTTC CALATGPGGYTF
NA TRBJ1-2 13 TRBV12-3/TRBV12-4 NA TGTGCCAGCAGTTTAGTGGCAGGGGTTGGCTACACCTTC CASSLVAGVGYTF
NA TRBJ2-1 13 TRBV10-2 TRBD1 TGCGCCAGCAGTGAGTCCCGGGACAGGTCTCGGTTCTTC CASSESRDRSRFF
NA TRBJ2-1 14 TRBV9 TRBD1 TGTGCCAGCAGCGCGGGGACAGGGGCTGTTGAGCAGTTCTTC CASSAGTGAVEQFF
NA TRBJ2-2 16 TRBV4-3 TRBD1 TGCGCCAGCAGCCAAGGGCGGACAGGAATCACCGGGGAGCTGTTTTTT CASSQGRTGITGELFF
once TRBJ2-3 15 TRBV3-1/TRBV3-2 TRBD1 TGTGCCAGCAGCCGACAGGGGGAAGGAGCAGATACGCAGTATTTT CASSRQGEGADTQYF
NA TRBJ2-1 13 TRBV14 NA TGTGCCAGCAGCCAAGATCGACGGGGATCCCAGTTCTTC CASSQDRRGSQFF
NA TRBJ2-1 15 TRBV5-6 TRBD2 TGTGCCAGCAGCTTGGTCGGGGGGGCCGGTAATGAGCAGTTCTTC CASSLVGGAGNEQFF
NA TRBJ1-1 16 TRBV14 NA TGTGCCAGCAGCCAAGATTGGGGCAGATTGAACACTGAAGCTTTCTTT CASSQDWGRLNTEAFF
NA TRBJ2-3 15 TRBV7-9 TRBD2 TGTGCCAGCAGCTTCCAGCGGGGGAGCACAGATACGCAGTATTTT CASSFQRGSTDTQYF
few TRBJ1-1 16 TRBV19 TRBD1 TGTGCCAGTAGCCGACAGGGGTGGAACGGGAACACTGAAGCTTTCTTT CASSRQGWNGNTEAFF
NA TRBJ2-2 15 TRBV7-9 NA TGTGCCAGCAGCCCAACCTCCAGGGACACCGGGAAGCTGTTTTTT CASSPTSRDTGKLFF
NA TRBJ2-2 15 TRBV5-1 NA TGCGCCAGCAGCCACGGACTACAGAATGCCGGGGAGCTGTTTTTT CASSHGLQNAGELFF
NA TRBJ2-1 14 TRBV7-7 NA TGTGCTAGCAGCTTAGGTTCAGGGTACAATGAGCAGTTCTTC CASSLGSGYNEQFF
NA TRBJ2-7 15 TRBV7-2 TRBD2 TGTGCCAGCAGCGTACTAGCGGGGGGGGACTACGAGCAGTACTTC CASSVLAGGDYEQYF
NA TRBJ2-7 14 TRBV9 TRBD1 TGTGCCAGCAGCGGACCCGAAACAGGGGCCGAGCAGTACTTC CASSGPETGAEQYF
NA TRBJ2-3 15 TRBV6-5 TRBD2 TGTGCCTCCGGTGTAGGACTAGCGGCGGCAGATACGCAGTATTTT CASGVGLAAADTQYF
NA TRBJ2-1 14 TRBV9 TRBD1 TGTGCCAGCAGCGTAGGGACAGGGGGCGATGAGCAGTTCTTC CASSVGTGGDEQFF
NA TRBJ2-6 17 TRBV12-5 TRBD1 TGTGCTAGTGGTTCCGGACAGGGGGGCTCTGGGGCCAACGTCCTGACTTTC CASGSGQGGSGANVLTF
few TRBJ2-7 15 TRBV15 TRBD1 TGTGCCACCAGCACCAACAGGGGGCGGGCCTACGAGCAGTACTTC CATSTNRGRAYEQYF
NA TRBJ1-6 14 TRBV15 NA TGTGCCACCTCGCAGACAGCTAAGAATTCACCCCTCCACTTT CATSQTAKNSPLHF
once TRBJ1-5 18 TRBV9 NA TGTGCCAGCAGCGTAGAGAAGGGACAATATCTTAGCAATCAGCCCCAGCATTTT CASSVEKGQYLSNQPQHF
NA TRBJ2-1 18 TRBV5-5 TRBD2 TGTGCCAGCAGCTGGGGACTAGCGGGGTTACCTTCCTACAATGAGCAGTTCTTC CASSWGLAGLPSYNEQFF
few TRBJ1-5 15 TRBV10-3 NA TGTGCCATCAGTGAGCCCGGGACACCCAATCAGCCCCAGCATTTT CAISEPGTPNQPQHF
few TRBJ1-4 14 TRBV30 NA TGTGCCTGCGATAGGACATCAACTAATGAAAAACTGTTTTTT CACDRTSTNEKLFF
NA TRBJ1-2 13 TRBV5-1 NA TGCGCCAGCAGCTCTCAGGGTCACTATGGCTACACCTTC CASSSQGHYGYTF
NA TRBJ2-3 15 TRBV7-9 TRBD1 TGTGCCAGCAGCCGCCGAGGGACAGGGAGGGATACGCAGTATTTT CASSRRGTGRDTQYF
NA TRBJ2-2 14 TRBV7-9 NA TGTGCCGGGGAGGCAGCCGGGAACACCGGGGAGCTGTTTTTT CAGEAAGNTGELFF
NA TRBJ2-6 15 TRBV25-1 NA TGTGCCAGCACAGGGGATTACTCTGGGGCCAACGTCCTGACTTTC CASTGDYSGANVLTF
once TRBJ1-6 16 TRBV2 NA TGTGCCAGCAGACAAACAGGAGGGACGTATAATTCACCCCTCCACTTT CASRQTGGTYNSPLHF
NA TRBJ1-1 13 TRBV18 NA TGTGCCAGCTCACCAACAGGGAGCACTGAAGCTTTCTTT CASSPTGSTEAFF
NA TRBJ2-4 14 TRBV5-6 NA TGTGCCAGCAGCGGGGTGGCGGGCAAAAACATTCAGTACTTC CASSGVAGKNIQYF
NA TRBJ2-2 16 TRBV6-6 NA TGTGCCAGCAGTATTCAGGGGGGCCAAGACACCGGGGAGCTGTTTTTT CASSIQGGQDTGELFF
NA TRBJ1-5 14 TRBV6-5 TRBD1 TGTGCCAGCAGCCAGGACAGGGGGCGGGGGCCCCAGCATTTT CASSQDRGRGPQHF
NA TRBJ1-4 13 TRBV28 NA TGTGCCAGCAGTTCCACAACTAATGAAAAACTGTTTTTT CASSSTTNEKLFF
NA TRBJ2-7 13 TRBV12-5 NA TGTGCTAGTGGTTTGGGGACAGCCTACGAGCAGTACTTC CASGLGTAYEQYF
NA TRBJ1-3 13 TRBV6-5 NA TGTGCCAGCAGTTACTATAGTGGAAACACCATATATTTT CASSYYSGNTIYF
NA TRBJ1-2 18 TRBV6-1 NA TGTGCCAGCAGTGACCGGGGGGAGCTCTGGTATCAGACCTATGGCTACACCTTC CASSDRGELWYQTYGYTF
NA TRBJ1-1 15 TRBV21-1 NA TGTGCCAGCAGCAAAGTAGGGGGTGTCAACACTGAAGCTTTCTTT CASSKVGGVNTEAFF
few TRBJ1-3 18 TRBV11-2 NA TGTGCCAGCAGCTCCCTTTTTTACGGGGATACCTCTGGAAACACCATATATTTT CASSSLFYGDTSGNTIYF
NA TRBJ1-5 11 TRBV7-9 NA TGTGCCAGCAGCTTAGTAAGGGGCTCGGGTTTT CASSLVRGSGF
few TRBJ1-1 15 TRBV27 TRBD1 TGTGCCAGCAGTCCCCGGACAGGGGGTCCCACTGAAGCTTTCTTT CASSPRTGGPTEAFF
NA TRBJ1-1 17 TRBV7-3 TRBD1 TGTGCCAGCAGCTCCTGGACAGGGAACGTAGCGGACACTGAAGCTTTCTTT CASSSWTGNVADTEAFF
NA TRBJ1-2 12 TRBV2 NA TGTGCCAGCGTACGGGGGGTATATGGCTACACCTTC CASVRGVYGYTF
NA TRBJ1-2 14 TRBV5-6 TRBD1 TGTGCCAGCTACCTGGGGACAGGGACCTATGGCTACACCTTC CASYLGTGTYGYTF
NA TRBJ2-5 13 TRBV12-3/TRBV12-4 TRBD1 TGTGCCAGCACCTGGGACAGGGCAGAGACCCAGTACTTC CASTWDRAETQYF
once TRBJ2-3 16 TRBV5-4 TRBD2 TGTGCCAGCAGCCGGGGACTAGCGGGGACGGGAGATACGCAGTATTTT CASSRGLAGTGDTQYF
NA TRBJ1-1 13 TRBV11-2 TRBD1 TGTGCCAGCAGCACACCGAGACAGGGTGGAGCTTTCTTT CASSTPRQGGAFF
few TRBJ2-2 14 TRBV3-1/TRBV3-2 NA TGTGCCAGCAGCCAAGCCGGGTATGCCGGGGAGCTGTTTTTT CASSQAGYAGELFF
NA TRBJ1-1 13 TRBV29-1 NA TGCAGCGTTGCTGGGGAGCGGAACACTGAAGCTTTCTTT CSVAGERNTEAFF
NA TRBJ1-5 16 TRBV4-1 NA TGCGCCAGCAGCCAAGTCCTCGGGGGTAGCAATCAGCCCCAGCATTTT CASSQVLGGSNQPQHF
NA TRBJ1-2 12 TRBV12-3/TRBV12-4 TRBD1 TGTGCCAGCAACTCGGACAGGACGGGCTACACCTTC CASNSDRTGYTF
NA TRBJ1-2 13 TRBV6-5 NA TGTGCCAGCAGCCACCCCGGGACGGGAGATTACACCTTC CASSHPGTGDYTF